This TCR beta chain was sequenced in a study of blood T cell repertoires in COVID-19. Study information: Whether acute or convalescent, the COVID-19 samples came from the United States, Italy and Spain. PBMCs, B-cell-depleted T cells, or T cells were the source of the cDNA or gDNA that made up the material.

Under the authors' procedure: Estimates of nucleated cell counts were drawn from the amplification of reference gene primers. The data were produced by immunoSEQ multiplex PCR, yet TCRdb's version contains in-frame clones alone and is incomplete. The V and J calls and clone size come from that table; D and trimming were worked out from the DNA. The sample consists of more than 85,000 clones, more than 70% of them appearing once. The CDR3 loop spans 12 amino acids. Unmatched junction bases numbered 6, after V lost 6 bases and J lost 11 bases. Germline CDR1 and CDR2: MNHEY and SVGAGI. This sequence was found in a human donor in a cohort sampled during active COVID-19. The chain joins TRBV6-5 to TRBJ2-7, with 11 bases identical to TRBD2. The specimen sequenced was peripheral blood. The CDR3 is CASRTTSGEEYF. As DNA, the CDR3 is TGTGCCAGCAGAACGACTAGCGGGGAGGAGTACTTC.